Below, one T cell receptor beta chain is given with its context. Its cognate antigen is unknown. Unique molecular identifiers were affixed to single, distinct cDNA molecules. Each CDR3 protein is one row after TCRdb ran MiXCR on the 5' RACE reads. Counted here are just under 45,000 distinct CDR3 sequences, roughly 10% occurring once; the ten biggest clones make up 8% to 10%. The data are from a study of early T cells in non-severe SARS-CoV-2 infection. Study details: Unsorted whole-blood RNA was sequenced in bulk, leaving chains unpaired.

The V and J ends lost 5 bases and 7 bases respectively, with 18 bases between them. Per the germline V gene, CDR1 is MNHEY and CDR2 is SVGEGT. This CDR3 has 14 residues. Study-level findings and limits: Database matching using VDJdb favored anti-spike CD8 responses, with private and CD4 specificities left missing.

This TCR came from an adult who was a healthcare worker with PCR-confirmed SARS-CoV-2 infection or an uninfected control (not recorded which). The V and J genes are TRBV6-2 or TRBV6-3 and TRBJ2-7; D might be TRBD2 (6 bases). Sequencing was performed on whole blood. The CDR3 DNA reads as TGTGCCAGCAGTAAAAATCAGGGAGGACGGGAGCAGTACTTC. The encoded protein is CASSKNQGGREQYF.